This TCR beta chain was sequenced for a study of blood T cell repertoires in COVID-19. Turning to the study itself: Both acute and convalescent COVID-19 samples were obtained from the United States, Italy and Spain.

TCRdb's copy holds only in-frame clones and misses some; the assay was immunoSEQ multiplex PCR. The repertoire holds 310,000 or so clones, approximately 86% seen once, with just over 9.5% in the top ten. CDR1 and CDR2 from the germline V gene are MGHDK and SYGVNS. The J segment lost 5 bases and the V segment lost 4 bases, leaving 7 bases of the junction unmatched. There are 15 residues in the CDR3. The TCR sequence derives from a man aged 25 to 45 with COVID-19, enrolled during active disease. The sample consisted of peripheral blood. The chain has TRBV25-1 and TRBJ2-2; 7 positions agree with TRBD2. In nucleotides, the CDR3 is TGTGCCAGCAGTGCGTCGGGGGGAAGGACCGGGGAGCTGTTTTTT. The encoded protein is CASSASGGRTGELFF.